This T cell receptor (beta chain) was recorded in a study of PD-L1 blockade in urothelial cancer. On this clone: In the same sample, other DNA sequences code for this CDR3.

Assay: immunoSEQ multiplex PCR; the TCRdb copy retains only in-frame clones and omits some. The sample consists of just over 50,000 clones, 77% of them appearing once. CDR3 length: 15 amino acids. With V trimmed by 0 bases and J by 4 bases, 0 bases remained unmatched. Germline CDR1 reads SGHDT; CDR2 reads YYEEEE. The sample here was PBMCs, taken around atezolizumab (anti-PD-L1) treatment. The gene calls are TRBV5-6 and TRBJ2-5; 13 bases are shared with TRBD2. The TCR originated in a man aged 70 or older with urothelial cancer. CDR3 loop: CASSLGLAGGETQYF. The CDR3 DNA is TGTGCCAGCAGCTTGGGACTAGCGGGAGGAGAGACCCAGTACTTC.